These 15 T cell receptor beta chains originate from one sample sequenced in a study of blood T cell repertoires in COVID-19. Using immunoSEQ multiplex PCR, the repertoire was profiled, and TCRdb retains in-frame clones only, with some absent. The sample holds 35,000 or so clones, roughly 80% seen once. Sequenced material: peripheral blood. These receptors all come from an elderly man with active or convalescent COVID-19.

The genes are TRBV4-3 and TRBJ2-3; D is possibly TRBD2 (6 bases). CDR1 and CDR2 (germline): LGHNA, YSLEER. The CDR3 length is 16 residues. The V and J ends lost 2 bases and 5 bases respectively, with 17 bases between them. CDR3 coding DNA: TGCGCCAGCAGCCAATTGATCGGGAGAAATGGAGATACGCAGTATTTT. Its translation is CASSQLIGRNGDTQYF.

V and J are TRBV3-1 (or the pseudogene TRBV3-2) and TRBJ1-2; D not resolved. The germline CDR1 and CDR2 sequences are LGHDT and YNNKEL (reference sequence). V lost 6 bases, J lost 0 bases, and 8 bases lay in between. CDR3 size: 13 residues. CDR3 loop: CASSLTTNYGYTF. Here the CDR3 DNA reads TGTGCCAGCAGTTTGACAACTAACTATGGCTACACCTTC.

J is TRBJ1-1 and V is TRBV3-1 (or the pseudogene TRBV3-2); possible D gene TRBD1, 5 bases. The CDR3 totals 13 residues. V was pared by 4 bases and J by 1 base, with 7 bases between. Germline V lookup: CDR1 LGHDT, CDR2 YNNKEL (reference sequence). The CDR3 bases are TGTGCCAGCAGCCTTACAGGGAACACTGAAGCTTTCTTT. It yields the protein CASSLTGNTEAFF.

The chain employs TRBV7-2 and TRBJ2-7; 14 bases are shared with TRBD2. V lost 1 base to trimming and J lost 4 bases; unmatched junction nucleotides: 3. CDR3 length: 16 amino acids. CDR1 and CDR2 from the germline V gene are SGHTA and FQGNSA. CDR3 DNA sequence: TGTGCCAGCAGCTTAGGGACTAGCGGGAGGACTTACGAGCAGTACTTC. Translating gives CASSLGTSGRTYEQYF. The variable domain in full, with the rest retrieved from reference TRBV7-2 and TRBJ2-7, is GAGVSQSPSNKVTEKGKDVELRCDPISGHTALYWYRQSLGQGLEFLIYFQGNSAPDKSGLPSDRFSAERTGGSVSTLTIQRTQQEDSAVYLCASSLGTSGRTYEQYFGPGTRLTVT.

In this sample, this clone turned up a few times. Relative to the germline gene, one junction end is altered; a read error may explain this. The chain carries TRBV6-5 and TRBJ1-5; D not resolved. The CDR3 consists of 12 residues. Germline CDR1 reads MNHEY; CDR2 reads SVGAGI. The CDR3 here is CASSDSYQPQHF. The CDR3 DNA follows: TGTGCCAGCAGTGACTCCTATCAGCCCCAGCATTTT.

This clone was seen just once. The CDR3 bases are TGTGCCTGGAGTGTACTGTCGTCTAGCGGGAGAAGGAATCCCTACGAGCAGTACTTC. Protein sequence: CAWSVLSSSGRRNPYEQYF. V is TRBV30 and J is TRBJ2-7, with 10 bases lining up with TRBD2. There are 19 residues in the CDR3. Losses at the gene ends were 0 bases for V and 2 bases for J; bases not matched to a gene: 16. The V gene's germline CDR1 is GTSNPN and CDR2 SVGIG (reference sequence).

The chain links TRBV6-5 to TRBJ1-2, with 8 bases lining up with TRBD1. V was clipped by 7 bases and J by 4 bases; unmatched bases: 8. The germline V gene encodes CDR1 MNHEY and CDR2 SVGAGI. The CDR3 contains 14 residues. CDR3 bases: TGTGCCAGCACCAGACAGGGGTTACCCTATGGCTACACCTTC. Protein product: CASTRQGLPYGYTF.

The chain joins TRBV6-2 or TRBV6-3 to TRBJ1-1; D is ambiguous. Germline V lookup: CDR1 MNHEY, CDR2 SVGEGT. CDR3 length: 12 residues. With 6 bases removed from V and 5 bases from J, the gap between germline ends came to 10 bases. Here the CDR3 DNA reads TGTGCCAGCAGCCCCGGTTGGACTGAAGCTTTCTTT. This codes for CASSPGWTEAFF.

This clone has more than one count but fewer than ten. The chain has TRBV10-3 and TRBJ1-3; unclear D gene. The germline V gene encodes CDR1 ENHRY and CDR2 SYGVKD. V gave up 3 bases and J gave up 0 bases, with 6 bases separating them. The CDR3 runs to 14 residues. The CDR3 nucleotides are TGTGCCATCAGTGAAGCGGTCTCTGGAAACACCATATATTTT. Its protein is CAISEAVSGNTIYF.

This chain joins TRBV10-3 and TRBJ2-1, with D unclear. The CDR3 is made up of 11 amino acids. CDR1 and CDR2 from the germline V gene are ENHRY and SYGVKD. V lost 9 bases and J 7 bases, leaving 10 bases between the germline ends. The CDR3 protein is CAIGSLNEQFF. CDR3 in DNA: TGTGCCATTGGCTCTTTGAATGAGCAGTTCTTC.

The V and J genes are TRBV4-1 and TRBJ2-1; no reliable D call. V lost 8 bases, J lost 4 bases, and 6 bases lay in between. There are 11 residues in the CDR3. Germline V gene data show CDR1 as MGHRA and CDR2 as YSYEKL. The CDR3: CASRLYNEQFF. DNA of the CDR3: TGCGCCAGCCGACTGTACAATGAGCAGTTCTTC.

This chain uses TRBV11-1 with TRBJ2-1; 11 bases align to TRBD2. V shed 5 bases and J 7 bases; nucleotides not matched to a gene: 10. This CDR3 is built from 16 residues. The germline CDR1 and CDR2 sequences are SGHAT and FQDESV (reference sequence). CDR3 coding DNA: TGTGCCAGCAGCCTCACTCTAGCGGGAGGAGAGAATGAGCAGTTCTTC. It codes for CASSLTLAGGENEQFF.

This clone came up a few times. The gene calls are TRBV7-8 and TRBJ2-2; 11 positions agree with TRBD1. CDR1 is SGHVS and CDR2 is FQNEAQ in the germline V gene. V lost 5 bases to trimming and J lost 6 bases; unmatched junction nucleotides: 5. This CDR3 is 15 amino acids long. CDR3 sequence: CASSRDRGLAGELFF. The CDR3 bases are TGTGCCAGCAGCCGGGACAGGGGGTTAGCCGGGGAGCTGTTTTTT. Based on the CDR3 plus reference TRBV7-8 and TRBJ2-2, the full variable domain is GAGVSQSPRYKVAKRGQDVALRCDPISGHVSLFWYQQALGQGPEFLTYFQNEAQLDKSGLPSDRFFAERPEGSVSTLKIQRTQQEDSAVYLCASSRDRGLAGELFFGEGSRLTVL.

This clone was detected a few times. This chain uses TRBV5-1 with TRBJ1-2; tentatively, D is TRBD1 (5 bases). V dropped 4 bases and J dropped 4 bases, with 11 bases sitting between them. CDR3 length equals 13 residues. CDR1 and CDR2 (germline): SGHRS, YFSETQ. CDR3 sequence reads: CASSIQESYGYTF. The CDR3 nucleotides are TGCGCCAGCAGCATACAGGAATCCTATGGCTACACCTTC.

This clone was observed a single time. The chain employs TRBV12-5 and TRBJ2-5, with 11 bases fitting TRBD2. The CDR3 has 14 residues. Trimming at V came to 3 bases and at J to 5 bases, leaving 2 bases not matched to a gene. Germline CDR1 and CDR2: LGHNT and FRNRAP. CDR3 sequence: CASGLRTSGETQYF. For the CDR3, the DNA is TGTGCTAGTGGTTTACGGACTAGCGGGGAGACCCAGTACTTC.